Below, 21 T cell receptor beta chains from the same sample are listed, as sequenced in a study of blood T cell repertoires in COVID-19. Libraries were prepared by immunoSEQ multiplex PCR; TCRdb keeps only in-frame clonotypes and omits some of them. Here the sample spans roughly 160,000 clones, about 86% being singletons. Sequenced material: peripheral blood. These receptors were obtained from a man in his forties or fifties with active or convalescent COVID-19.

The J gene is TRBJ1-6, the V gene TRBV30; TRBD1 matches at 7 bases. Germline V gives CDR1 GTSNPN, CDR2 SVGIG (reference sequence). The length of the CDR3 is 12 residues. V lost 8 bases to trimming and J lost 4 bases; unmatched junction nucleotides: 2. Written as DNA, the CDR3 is TGTGCCACGGGACAGTATAATTCACCCCTCCACTTT. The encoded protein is CATGQYNSPLHF.

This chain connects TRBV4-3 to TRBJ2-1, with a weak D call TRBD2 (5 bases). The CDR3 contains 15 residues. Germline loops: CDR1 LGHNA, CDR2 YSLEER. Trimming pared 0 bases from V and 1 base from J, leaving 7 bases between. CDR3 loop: CASSQDRTSYNEQFF. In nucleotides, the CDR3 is TGCGCCAGCAGCCAAGATCGGACTTCCTACAATGAGCAGTTCTTC.

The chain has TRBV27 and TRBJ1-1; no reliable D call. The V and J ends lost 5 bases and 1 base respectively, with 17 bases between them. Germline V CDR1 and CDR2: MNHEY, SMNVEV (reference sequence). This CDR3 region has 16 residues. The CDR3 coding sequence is TGTGCCAGCAGTCCCACTAAAGTCGCGGGGAACACTGAAGCTTTCTTT. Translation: CASSPTKVAGNTEAFF.

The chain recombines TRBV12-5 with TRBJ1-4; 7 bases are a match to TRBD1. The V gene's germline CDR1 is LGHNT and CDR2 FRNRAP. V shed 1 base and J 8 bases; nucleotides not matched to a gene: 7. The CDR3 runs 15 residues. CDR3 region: CASGLGNRGGEKLFF. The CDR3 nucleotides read TGTGCTAGTGGTTTGGGGAACAGGGGAGGCGAAAAACTGTTTTTT.

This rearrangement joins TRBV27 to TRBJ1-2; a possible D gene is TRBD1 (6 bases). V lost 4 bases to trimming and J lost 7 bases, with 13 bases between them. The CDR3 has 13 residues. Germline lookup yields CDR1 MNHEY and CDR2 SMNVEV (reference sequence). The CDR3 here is CASSSAGAGGYTF. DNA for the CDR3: TGTGCCAGCAGTTCCGCGGGGGCAGGTGGCTACACCTTC.

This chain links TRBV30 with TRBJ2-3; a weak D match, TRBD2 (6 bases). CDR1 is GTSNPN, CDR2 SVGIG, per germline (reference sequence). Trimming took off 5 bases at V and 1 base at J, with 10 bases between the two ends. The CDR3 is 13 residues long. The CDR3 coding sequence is TGTGCCTGGGGGACTTCGGGCACAGATACGCAGTATTTT. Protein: CAWGTSGTDTQYF.

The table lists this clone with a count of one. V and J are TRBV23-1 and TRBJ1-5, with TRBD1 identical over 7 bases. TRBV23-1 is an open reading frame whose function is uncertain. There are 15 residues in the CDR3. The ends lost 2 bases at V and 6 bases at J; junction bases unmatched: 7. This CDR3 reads CASSQGTGDGQPQHF. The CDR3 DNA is TGCGCCAGCAGTCAAGGAACAGGGGACGGTCAGCCCCAGCATTTT.

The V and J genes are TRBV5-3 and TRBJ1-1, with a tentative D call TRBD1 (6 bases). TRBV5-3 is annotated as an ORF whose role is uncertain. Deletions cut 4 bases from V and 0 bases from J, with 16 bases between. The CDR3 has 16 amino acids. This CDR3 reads CARSPLPGHLNTEAFF. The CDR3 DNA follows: TGTGCCAGAAGCCCCCTTCCGGGACACTTGAACACTGAAGCTTTCTTT.

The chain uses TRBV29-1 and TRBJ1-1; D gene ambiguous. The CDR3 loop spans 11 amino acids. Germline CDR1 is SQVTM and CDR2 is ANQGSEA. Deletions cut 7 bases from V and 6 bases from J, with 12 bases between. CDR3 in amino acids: CSASESSEAFF. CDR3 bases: TGCAGCGCCTCGGAGAGCTCTGAAGCTTTCTTT.

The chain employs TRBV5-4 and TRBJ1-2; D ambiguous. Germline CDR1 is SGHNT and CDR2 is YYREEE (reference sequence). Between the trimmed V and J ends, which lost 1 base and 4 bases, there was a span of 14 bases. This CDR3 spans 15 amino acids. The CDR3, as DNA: TGTGCCAGCAGCTTGTTATCCATCACTCCCTATGGCTACACCTTC. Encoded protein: CASSLLSITPYGYTF.

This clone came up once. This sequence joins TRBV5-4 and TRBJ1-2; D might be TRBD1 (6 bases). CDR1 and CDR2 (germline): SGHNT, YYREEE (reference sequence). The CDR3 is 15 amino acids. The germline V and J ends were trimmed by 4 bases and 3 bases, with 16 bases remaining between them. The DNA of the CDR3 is TGTGCCAGCAGCCCTTCACAGGGTCGTGACTATGGCTACACCTTC. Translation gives CASSPSQGRDYGYTF.

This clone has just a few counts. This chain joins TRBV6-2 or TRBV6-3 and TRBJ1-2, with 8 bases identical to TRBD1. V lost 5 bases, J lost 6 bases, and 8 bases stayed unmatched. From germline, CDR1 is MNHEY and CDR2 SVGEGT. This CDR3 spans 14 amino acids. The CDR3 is CASSTTRGLDGYTF. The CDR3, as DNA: TGTGCCAGCAGTACCACCAGGGGGCTGGATGGCTACACCTTC.

The DNA for the CDR3 is TGTGCCAGCAGTTATGAAATGACACCGAACACTGAAGCTTTCTTT. Residues: CASSYEMTPNTEAFF. The chain has TRBV6-5 and TRBJ1-1; D gene unclear. V gave up 3 bases and J gave up 1 base, with 12 bases separating them. There are 15 residues in the CDR3. CDR1 MNHEY and CDR2 SVGAGI come from the germline V gene.

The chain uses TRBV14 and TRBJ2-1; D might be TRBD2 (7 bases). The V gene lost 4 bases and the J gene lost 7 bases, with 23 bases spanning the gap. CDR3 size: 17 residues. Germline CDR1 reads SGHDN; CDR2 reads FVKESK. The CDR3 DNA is TGTGCCAGCAGCCCACTCCTCGGGCGGGAGACAGGAAATGAGCAGTTCTTC. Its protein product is CASSPLLGRETGNEQFF.

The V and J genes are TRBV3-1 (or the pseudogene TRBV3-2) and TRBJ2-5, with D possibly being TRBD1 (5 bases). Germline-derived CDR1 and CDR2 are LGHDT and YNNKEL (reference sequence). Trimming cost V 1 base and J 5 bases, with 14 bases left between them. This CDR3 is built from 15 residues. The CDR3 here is CASSQARGQAETQYF. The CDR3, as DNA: TGTGCCAGCAGCCAAGCTAGGGGCCAGGCCGAGACCCAGTACTTC.

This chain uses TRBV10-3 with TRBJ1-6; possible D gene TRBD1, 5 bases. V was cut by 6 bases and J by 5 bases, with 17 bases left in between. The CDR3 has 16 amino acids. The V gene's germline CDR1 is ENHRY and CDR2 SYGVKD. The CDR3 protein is CAIRGIGGGNNSPLHF. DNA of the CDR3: TGTGCCATCAGGGGGATTGGCGGGGGAAATAATTCACCCCTCCACTTT.

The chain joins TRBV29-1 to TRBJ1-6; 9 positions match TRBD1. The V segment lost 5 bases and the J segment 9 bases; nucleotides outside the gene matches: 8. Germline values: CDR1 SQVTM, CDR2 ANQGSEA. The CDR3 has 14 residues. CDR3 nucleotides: TGCAGCGTTCAATCCGGGACAGGGAGTTCACCCCTCCACTTT. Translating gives CSVQSGTGSSPLHF.

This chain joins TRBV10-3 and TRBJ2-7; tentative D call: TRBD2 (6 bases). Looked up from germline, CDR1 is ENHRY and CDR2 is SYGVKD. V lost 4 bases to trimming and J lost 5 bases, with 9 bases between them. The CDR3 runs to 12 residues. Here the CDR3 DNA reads TGTGCCATCAGTGTTGGCGGGAACGAGCAGTACTTC. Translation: CAISVGGNEQYF.

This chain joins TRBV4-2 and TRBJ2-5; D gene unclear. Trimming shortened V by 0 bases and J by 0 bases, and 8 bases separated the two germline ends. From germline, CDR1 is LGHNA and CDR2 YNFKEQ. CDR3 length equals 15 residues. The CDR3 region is CASSQDNRDQETQYF. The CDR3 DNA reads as TGTGCCAGCAGCCAAGATAACCGGGACCAAGAGACCCAGTACTTC.

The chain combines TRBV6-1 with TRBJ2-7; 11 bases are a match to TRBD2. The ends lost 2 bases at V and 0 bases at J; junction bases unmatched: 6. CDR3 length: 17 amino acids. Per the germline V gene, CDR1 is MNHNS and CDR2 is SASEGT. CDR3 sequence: CASSELGTSGVSYEQYF. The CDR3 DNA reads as TGTGCCAGCAGTGAACTCGGGACTAGCGGCGTCTCCTACGAGCAGTACTTC.

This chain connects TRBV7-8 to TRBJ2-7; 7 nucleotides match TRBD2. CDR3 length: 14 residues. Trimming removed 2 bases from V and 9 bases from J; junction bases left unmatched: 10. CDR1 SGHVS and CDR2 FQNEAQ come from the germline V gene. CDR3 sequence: CASSLRIGGSGQYF. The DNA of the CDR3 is TGTGCCAGCAGCTTAAGGATTGGCGGGAGCGGGCAGTACTTC.